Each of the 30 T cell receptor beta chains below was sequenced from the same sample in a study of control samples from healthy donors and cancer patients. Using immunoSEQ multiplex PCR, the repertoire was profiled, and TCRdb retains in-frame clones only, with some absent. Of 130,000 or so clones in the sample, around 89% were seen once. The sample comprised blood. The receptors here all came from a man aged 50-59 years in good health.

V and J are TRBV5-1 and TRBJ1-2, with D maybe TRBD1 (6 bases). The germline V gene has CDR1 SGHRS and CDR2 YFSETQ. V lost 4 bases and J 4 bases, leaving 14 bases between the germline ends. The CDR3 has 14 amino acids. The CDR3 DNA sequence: TGCGCCAGCAGCCCCCAACAGGGTCCCTATGGCTACACCTTC. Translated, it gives CASSPQQGPYGYTF.

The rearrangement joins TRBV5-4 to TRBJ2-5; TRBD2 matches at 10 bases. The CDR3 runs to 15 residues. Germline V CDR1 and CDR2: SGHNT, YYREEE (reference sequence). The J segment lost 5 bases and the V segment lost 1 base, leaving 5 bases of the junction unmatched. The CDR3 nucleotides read TGTGCCAGCAGCTTGCCGTCAGCGGGGGGGGAGACCCAGTACTTC. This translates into CASSLPSAGGETQYF.

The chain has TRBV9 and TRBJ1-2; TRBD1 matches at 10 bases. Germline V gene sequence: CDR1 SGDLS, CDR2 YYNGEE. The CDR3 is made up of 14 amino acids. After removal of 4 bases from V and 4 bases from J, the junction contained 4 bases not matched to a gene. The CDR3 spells CASSSGQGSYGYTF. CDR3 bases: TGTGCCAGCAGCTCGGGACAGGGGAGCTATGGCTACACCTTC.

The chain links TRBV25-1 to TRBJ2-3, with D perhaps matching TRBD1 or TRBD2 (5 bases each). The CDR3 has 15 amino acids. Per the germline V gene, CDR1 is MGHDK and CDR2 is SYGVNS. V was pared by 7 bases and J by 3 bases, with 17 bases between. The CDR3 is CASKAYRDETDTQYF. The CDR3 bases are TGTGCCAGCAAAGCTTACCGGGACGAGACAGATACGCAGTATTTT.

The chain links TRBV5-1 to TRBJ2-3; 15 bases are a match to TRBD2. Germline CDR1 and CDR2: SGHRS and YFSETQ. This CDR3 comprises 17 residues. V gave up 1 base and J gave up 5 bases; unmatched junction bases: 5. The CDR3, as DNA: TGCGCCAGCAGCTTGCGGACTAGCGGGGGGGCCGTAGATACGCAGTATTTT. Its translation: CASSLRTSGGAVDTQYF.

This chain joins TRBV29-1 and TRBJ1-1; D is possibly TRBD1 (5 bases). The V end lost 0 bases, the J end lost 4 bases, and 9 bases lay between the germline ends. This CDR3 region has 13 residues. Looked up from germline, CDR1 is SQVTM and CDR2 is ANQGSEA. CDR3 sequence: CSVEDQGFTEAFF. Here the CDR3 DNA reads TGCAGCGTTGAAGATCAGGGTTTCACTGAAGCTTTCTTT.

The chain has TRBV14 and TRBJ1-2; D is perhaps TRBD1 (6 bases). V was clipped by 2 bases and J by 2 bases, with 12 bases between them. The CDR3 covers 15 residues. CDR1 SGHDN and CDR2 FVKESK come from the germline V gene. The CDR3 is CASSQTVRGNYGYTF. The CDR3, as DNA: TGTGCCAGCAGCCAAACGGTCAGGGGAAACTATGGCTACACCTTC.

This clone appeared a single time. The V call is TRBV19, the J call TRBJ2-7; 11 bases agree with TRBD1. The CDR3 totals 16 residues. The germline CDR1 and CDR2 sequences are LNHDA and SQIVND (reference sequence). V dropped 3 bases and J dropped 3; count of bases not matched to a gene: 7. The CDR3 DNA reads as TGTGCCAGTAGTATCCTCCCGGGACAGGGGGGCTACGAGCAGTACTTC. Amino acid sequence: CASSILPGQGGYEQYF.

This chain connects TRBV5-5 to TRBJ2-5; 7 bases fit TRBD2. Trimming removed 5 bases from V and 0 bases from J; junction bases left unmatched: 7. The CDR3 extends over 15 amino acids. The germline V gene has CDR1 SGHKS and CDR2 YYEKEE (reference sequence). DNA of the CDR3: TGTGCCAGCAGTCCTTGGGGGGGTAACCAAGAGACCCAGTACTTC. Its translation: CASSPWGGNQETQYF.

The CDR3 DNA follows: TGTGCCAGCAGTTACGGCTCTAATGAGCAGTTCTTC. This sequence encodes CASSYGSNEQFF. V usage is TRBV6-6 and J usage is TRBJ2-1, with D unresolved. V was shortened by 2 bases and J by 7 bases, with 6 bases between the two germline ends. CDR3 size: 12 residues. CDR1 is MNHNY and CDR2 is SVGAGI in the germline V gene (reference sequence).

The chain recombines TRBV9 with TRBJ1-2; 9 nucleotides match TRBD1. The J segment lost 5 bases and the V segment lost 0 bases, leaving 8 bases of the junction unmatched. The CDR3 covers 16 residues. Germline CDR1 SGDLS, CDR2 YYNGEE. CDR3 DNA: TGTGCCAGCAGCGTAGAGGGAACAGGGGGCTGGTATGGCTACACCTTC. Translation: CASSVEGTGGWYGYTF. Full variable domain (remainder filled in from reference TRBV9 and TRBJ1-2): DSGVTQTPKHLITATGQRVTLRCSPRSGDLSVYWYQQSLDQGLQFLIQYYNGEERAKGNILERFSAQQFPDLHSELNLSSLELGDSALYFCASSVEGTGGWYGYTFGSGTRLTVV.

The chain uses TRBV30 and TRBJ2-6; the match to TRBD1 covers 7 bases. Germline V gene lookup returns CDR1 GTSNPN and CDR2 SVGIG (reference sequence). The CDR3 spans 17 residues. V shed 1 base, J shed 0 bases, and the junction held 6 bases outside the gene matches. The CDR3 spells CAWSADRVFSGANVLTF. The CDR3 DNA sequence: TGTGCCTGGAGTGCCGACAGGGTTTTCTCTGGGGCCAACGTCCTGACTTTC.

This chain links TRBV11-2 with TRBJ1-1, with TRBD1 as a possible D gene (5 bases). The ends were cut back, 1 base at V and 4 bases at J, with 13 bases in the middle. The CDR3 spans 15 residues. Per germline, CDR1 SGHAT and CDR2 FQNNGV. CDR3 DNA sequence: TGTGCCAGCAGCTTAGGTGTGGGGCAGCTCACTGAAGCTTTCTTT. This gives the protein CASSLGVGQLTEAFF.

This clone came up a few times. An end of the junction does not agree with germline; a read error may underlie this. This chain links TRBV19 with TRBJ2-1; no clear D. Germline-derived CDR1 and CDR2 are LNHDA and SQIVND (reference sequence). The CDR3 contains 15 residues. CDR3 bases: TGTGCCAGTAGTGTAGACTGGAGCTCCTACAATGAGCAGTTCTTC. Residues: CASSVDWSSYNEQFF.

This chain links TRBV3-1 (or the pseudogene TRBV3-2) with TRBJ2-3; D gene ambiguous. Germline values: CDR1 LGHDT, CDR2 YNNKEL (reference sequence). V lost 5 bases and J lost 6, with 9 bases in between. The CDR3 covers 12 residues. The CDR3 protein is CASSSTRDTQYF. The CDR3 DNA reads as TGTGCCAGCAGCTCAACCCGGGATACGCAGTATTTT.

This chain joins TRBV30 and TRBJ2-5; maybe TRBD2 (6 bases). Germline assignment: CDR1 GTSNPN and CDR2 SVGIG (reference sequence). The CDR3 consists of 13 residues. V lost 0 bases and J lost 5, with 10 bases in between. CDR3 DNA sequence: TGTGCCTGGAGTGTACAGAGCGGGGAGACCCAGTACTTC. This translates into CAWSVQSGETQYF. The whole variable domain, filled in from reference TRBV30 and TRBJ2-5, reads SQTIHQWPATLVQPVGSPLSLECTVEGTSNPNLYWYRQAAGRGLQLLFYSVGIGQISSEVPQNLSASRPQDRQFILSSKKLLLSDSGFYLCAWSVQSGETQYFGPGTRLLVL.

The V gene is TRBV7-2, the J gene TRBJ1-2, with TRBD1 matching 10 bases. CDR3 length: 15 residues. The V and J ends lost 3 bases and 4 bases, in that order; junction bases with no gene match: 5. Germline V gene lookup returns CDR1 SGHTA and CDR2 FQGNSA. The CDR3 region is CASSFQTGGGYGYTF. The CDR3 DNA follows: TGTGCCAGCAGCTTCCAGACAGGGGGCGGCTATGGCTACACCTTC.

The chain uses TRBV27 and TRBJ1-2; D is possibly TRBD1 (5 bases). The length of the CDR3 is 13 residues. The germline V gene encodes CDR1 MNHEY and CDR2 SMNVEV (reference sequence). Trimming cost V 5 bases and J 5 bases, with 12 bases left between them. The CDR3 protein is CASSRDWKYGYTF. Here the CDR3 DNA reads TGTGCCAGCAGTCGGGACTGGAAGTATGGCTACACCTTC.

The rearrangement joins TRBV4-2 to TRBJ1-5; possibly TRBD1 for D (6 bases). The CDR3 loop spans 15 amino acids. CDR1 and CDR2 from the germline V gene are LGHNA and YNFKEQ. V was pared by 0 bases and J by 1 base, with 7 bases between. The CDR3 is CASSQDRGSNQPQHF. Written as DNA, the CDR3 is TGTGCCAGCAGCCAAGATAGGGGGAGCAATCAGCCCCAGCATTTT.

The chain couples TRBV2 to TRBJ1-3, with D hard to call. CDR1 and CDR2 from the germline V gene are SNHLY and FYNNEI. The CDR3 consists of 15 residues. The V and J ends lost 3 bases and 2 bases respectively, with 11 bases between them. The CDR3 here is CASSELPSPGNTIYF. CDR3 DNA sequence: TGTGCCAGCAGTGAGTTGCCCTCCCCTGGAAACACCATATATTTT.

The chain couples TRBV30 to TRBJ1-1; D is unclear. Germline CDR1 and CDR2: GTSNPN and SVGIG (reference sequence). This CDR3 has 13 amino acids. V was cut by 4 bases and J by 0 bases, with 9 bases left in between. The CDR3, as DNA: TGTGCCTGGAATCGGCTCCTGAACACTGAAGCTTTCTTT. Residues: CAWNRLLNTEAFF.

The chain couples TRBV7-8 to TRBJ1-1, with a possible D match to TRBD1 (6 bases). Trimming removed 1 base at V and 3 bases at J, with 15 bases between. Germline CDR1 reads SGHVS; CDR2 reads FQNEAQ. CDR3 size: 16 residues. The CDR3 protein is CASSLVGGIGDTEAFF. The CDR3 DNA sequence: TGTGCCAGCAGCTTAGTGGGGGGCATTGGGGACACTGAAGCTTTCTTT.

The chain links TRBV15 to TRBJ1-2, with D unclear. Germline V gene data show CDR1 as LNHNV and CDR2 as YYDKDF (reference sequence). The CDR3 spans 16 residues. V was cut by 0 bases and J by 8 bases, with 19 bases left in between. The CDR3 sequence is CATSRERLETGRGYTF. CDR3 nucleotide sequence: TGTGCCACCAGCAGAGAAAGGTTGGAGACGGGGAGGGGCTACACCTTC.

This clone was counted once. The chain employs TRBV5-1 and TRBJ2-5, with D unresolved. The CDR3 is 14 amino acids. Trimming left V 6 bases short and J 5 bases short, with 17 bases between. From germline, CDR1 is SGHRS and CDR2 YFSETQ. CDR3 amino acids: CASTPGSLGETQYF. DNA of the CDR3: TGCGCCAGCACGCCCGGATCCTTGGGCGAGACCCAGTACTTC. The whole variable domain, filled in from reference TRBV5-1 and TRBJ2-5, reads KAGVTQTPRYLIKTRGQQVTLSCSPISGHRSVSWYQQTPGQGLQFLFEYFSETQRNKGNFPGRFSGRQFSNSRSEMNVSTLELGDSALYLCASTPGSLGETQYFGPGTRLLVL.

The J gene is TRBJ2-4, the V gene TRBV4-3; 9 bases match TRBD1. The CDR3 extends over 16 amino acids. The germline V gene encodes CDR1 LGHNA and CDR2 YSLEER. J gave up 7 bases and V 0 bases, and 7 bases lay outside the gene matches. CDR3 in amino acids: CASSQEPPGQGNIQYF. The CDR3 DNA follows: TGCGCCAGCAGCCAAGAGCCGCCGGGACAGGGTAACATTCAGTACTTC.

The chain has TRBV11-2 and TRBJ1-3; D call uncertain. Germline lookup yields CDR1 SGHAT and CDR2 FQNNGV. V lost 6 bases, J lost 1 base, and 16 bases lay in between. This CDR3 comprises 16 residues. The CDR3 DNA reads TGTGCCAGCAGTCCCTCACTGGTACCTTCTGGAAACACCATATATTTT. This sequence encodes CASSPSLVPSGNTIYF.

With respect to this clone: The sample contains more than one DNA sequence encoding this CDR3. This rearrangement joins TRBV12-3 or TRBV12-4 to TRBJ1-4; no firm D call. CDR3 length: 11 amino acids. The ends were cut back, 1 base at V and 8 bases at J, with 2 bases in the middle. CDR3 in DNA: TGTGCCAGCAGTTTAGGGGAAAAACTGTTTTTT. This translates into CASSLGEKLFF.

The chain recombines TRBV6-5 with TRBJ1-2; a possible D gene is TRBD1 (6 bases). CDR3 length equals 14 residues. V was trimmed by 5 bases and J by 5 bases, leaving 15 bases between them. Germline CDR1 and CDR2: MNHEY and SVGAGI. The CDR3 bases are TGTGCCAGCAGTCTGACAACAGGGATATATGGCTACACCTTC. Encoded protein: CASSLTTGIYGYTF.

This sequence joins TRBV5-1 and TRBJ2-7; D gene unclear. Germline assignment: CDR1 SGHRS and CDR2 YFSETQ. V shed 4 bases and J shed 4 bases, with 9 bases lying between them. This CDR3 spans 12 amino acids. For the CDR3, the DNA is TGCGCCAGCAGCAAGGACGGATACGAGCAGTACTTC. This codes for CASSKDGYEQYF. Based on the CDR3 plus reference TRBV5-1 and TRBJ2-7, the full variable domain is KAGVTQTPRYLIKTRGQQVTLSCSPISGHRSVSWYQQTPGQGLQFLFEYFSETQRNKGNFPGRFSGRQFSNSRSEMNVSTLELGDSALYLCASSKDGYEQYFGPGTRLTVT.

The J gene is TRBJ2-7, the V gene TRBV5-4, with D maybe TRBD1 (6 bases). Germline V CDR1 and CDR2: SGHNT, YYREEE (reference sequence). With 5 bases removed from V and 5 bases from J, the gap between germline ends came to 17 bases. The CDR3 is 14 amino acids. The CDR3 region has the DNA TGTGCCAGCAGTTCCCAGGGGAACGGGGACGAGCAGTACTTC. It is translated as CASSSQGNGDEQYF. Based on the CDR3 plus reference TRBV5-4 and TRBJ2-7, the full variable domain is ETGVTQSPTHLIKTRGQQVTLRCSSQSGHNTVSWYQQALGQGPQFIFQYYREEENGRGNFPPRFSGLQFPNYSSELNVNALELDDSALYLCASSSQGNGDEQYFGPGTRLTVT.